The 4 T cell receptor beta chains listed next were all sequenced from one sample in a study of T cell repertoires in cytomegalovirus infection (dated by TCRdb to the late 2010s). Sequencing used an Illumina HiSeq 1500. TCRdb cleaned the public reads at Q25 with fastp, built clones with MiXCR and kept in-frame beta chains. CDR3 protein sequences are deduplicated, and each keeps its most common genes and DNA. A total of around 530,000 distinct CDR3 sequences appear in this sample, about 17% of them only once. The biggest ten clones account for approximately 24% of the sample. Material: CD8+ T cells from PBMCs. The receptor source for this set is a human donor in good health (CMV status not recorded). Some clones in this sample may be carry-over from other donors' samples.

The rearrangement uses TRBV12-3 or TRBV12-4 and TRBJ1-1; D remains unclear. Trimming cost V 3 bases and J 6 bases, with 17 bases left between them. This CDR3 is 15 amino acids long. CDR3 amino acids: CASSFAWAQAAEAFF. The DNA for the CDR3 is TGTGCCAGCAGTTTCGCTTGGGCCCAGGCGGCTGAAGCTTTCTTT.

The gene calls are TRBV11-2 and TRBJ2-2; TRBD2 matches at 8 bases. In germline, CDR1 is SGHAT, CDR2 FQNNGV. The ends lost 6 bases at V and 5 bases at J; junction bases unmatched: 8. CDR3 length: 15 residues. In nucleotides, the CDR3 is TGTGCCAGCAGATCCGGGACTAGTTTAACCGGGGAGCTGTTTTTT. Amino acid sequence: CASRSGTSLTGELFF.

J is TRBJ2-1 and V is TRBV19; TRBD2 matches at 11 bases. CDR1 is LNHDA, CDR2 SQIVND, per germline (reference sequence). Unmatched junction bases numbered 14, after V lost 5 bases and J lost 8 bases. This CDR3 comprises 17 residues. The CDR3 loop is CASSHGTSGEGIDEQFF. DNA for the CDR3: TGTGCCAGTAGTCACGGGACTAGCGGTGAAGGTATAGATGAGCAGTTCTTC.

This clonotype was counted ten times or more. The rearrangement joins TRBV4-1 to TRBJ1-5; D may be TRBD1 (5 bases). The CDR3 contains 14 residues. The V gene's germline CDR1 is MGHRA and CDR2 YSYEKL. V was pared by 2 bases and J by 6 bases, with 11 bases between. CDR3 sequence reads: CASSQRVGAQPQHF. The DNA of the CDR3 is TGCGCCAGCAGCCAACGTGTAGGGGCTCAGCCCCAGCATTTT.